This TCR beta chain was recovered during a study of early stage breast cancer tumors. Study background: Samples were sequenced at 7.5 to 10-fold average coverage. Broader study findings: Tumors had roughly 2.5-fold higher T cell density and higher clonality than adjacent normal breast tissue.

Details on this clone: Its antigen is as yet unknown.

After removal of 5 bases from V and 7 bases from J, the junction contained 7 bases not matched to a gene. CDR1 SGHTA and CDR2 FQGNSA come from the germline V gene. The CDR3 runs 14 residues. Each sample had two DNA replicates, roughly 0.48 ug blood or about 1.5 ug tissue. Data came from immunoSEQ multiplex PCR; TCRdb stores just in-frame clones and leaves some out. The sample yields 27,000 or so clones, 84% seen once. This sequence originates from a person between 50 and 60 years old with breast cancer. Input material: blood. The chain joins TRBV7-2 to TRBJ2-7; 11 bases fit TRBD2. CDR3 coding DNA: TGTGCCAGCAGCCCGGGGCTAGCGGGAGGTGAGCAGTACTTC. This encodes CASSPGLAGGEQYF.